This T cell receptor beta chain was sequenced during a study of T-cell reconstitution after alpha-beta-depleted transplantation in children. Researchers prepared the TCRbeta library using unique molecular identifiers, the study reports. One entry per CDR3 protein results from TCRdb running MiXCR on the PCR reads. The sample records hundreds of thousands of distinct CDR3 sequences, 16% being singletons. This sample comprised PBMCs from the stem cell graft donor, obtained from the stem cell graft. This clonotype was sampled from a human donor who donated a stem cell graft to a child with acute myeloid leukemia.

The chain's CDR3 is CASSFPPRTESDTQYF. The CDR3 coding sequence is TGTGCCAGCAGCTTCCCCCCCAGGACAGAGTCCGATACGCAGTATTTT. The chain couples TRBV7-9 to TRBJ2-3; tentatively, D is TRBD1 (6 bases). The CDR3 spans 16 residues. Looked up from germline, CDR1 is SEHNR and CDR2 is FQNEAQ (reference sequence). V lost 3 bases, J lost 6 bases, and 19 bases lay in between.